This T cell receptor beta chain was captured by sequencing in a study of CD8 T cells in ankylosing spondylitis. Broader study findings: Several of the motif variants were reported before in synovial fluid and blood from reactive arthritis. Reportedly, disease-linked clones are significantly enriched in ankylosing spondylitis patients' matched synovial fluid. Eight highly homologous variants made up a TCR beta motif, and this motif appeared characteristic of ankylosing spondylitis blood.

This clonotype was recorded many times. Its cognate antigen is unknown. CDR1 and CDR2 (germline): LGHDT, YNNKEL (reference sequence). The CDR3 has 11 amino acids. The V and J ends lost 2 bases and 7 bases respectively, with 6 bases between them. In making TCR beta libraries, quantitative 5'-RACE with molecular barcodes was used. One entry per CDR3 protein results from TCRdb running MiXCR on the 5' RACE reads. Among about 140,000 distinct CDR3 sequences listed, 25% to 35% were seen once. The chain uses TRBV3-1 and TRBJ2-7; D not certain. The sequence derives from a male donor with ankylosing spondylitis. The sequencing input was synovial fluid, either unsorted or a sorted T cell fraction (not recorded which). The CDR3 nucleotides are TGTGCCAGCAGCCAATCGGGTGAGCAGTACTTC. This sequence encodes CASSQSGEQYF.